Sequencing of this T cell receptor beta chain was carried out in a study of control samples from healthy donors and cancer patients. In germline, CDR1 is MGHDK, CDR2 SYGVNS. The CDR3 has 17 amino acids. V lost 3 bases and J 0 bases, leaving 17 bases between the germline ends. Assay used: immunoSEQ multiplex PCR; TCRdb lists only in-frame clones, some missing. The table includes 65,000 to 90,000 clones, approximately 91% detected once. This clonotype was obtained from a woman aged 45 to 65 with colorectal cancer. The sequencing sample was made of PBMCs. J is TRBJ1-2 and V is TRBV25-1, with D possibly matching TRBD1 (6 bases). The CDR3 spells CASSDPGAPESNYGYTF. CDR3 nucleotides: TGTGCCAGCAGTGATCCGGGGGCACCTGAGTCTAACTATGGCTACACCTTC.